This TCR beta chain was profiled in a study of T cell responses to AZD1222 COVID-19 vaccine. Sequencing was performed with immunoSEQ multiplex PCR; in TCRdb, only in-frame clones are kept and a portion is missing. The table includes 100,000 to 150,000 clones, about 89% detected once. This CDR3 comprises 13 residues. V was trimmed by 11 bases and J by 4 bases, leaving 16 bases between them. In germline, CDR1 is ENHRY, CDR2 SYGVKD. J is TRBJ2-3 and V is TRBV10-3, with a tentative D call TRBD1 (5 bases). The sample consisted of peripheral blood, taken on day 0 of MenACWY control vaccination. The TCR comes from an adult in good health. The CDR3 loop is CAHEATGSDTQYF. The CDR3 DNA is TGTGCCCACGAAGCAACAGGATCAGATACGCAGTATTTT.